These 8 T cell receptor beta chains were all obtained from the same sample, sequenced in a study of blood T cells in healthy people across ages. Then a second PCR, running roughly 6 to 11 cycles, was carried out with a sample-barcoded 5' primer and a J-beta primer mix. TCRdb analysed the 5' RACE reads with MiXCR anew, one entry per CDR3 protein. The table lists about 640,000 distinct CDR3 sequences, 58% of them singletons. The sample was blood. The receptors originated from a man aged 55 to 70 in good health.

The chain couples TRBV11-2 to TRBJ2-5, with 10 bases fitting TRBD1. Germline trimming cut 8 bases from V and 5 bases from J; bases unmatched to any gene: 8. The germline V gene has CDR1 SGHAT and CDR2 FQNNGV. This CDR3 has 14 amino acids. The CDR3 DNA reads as TGTGCCAGCCGCCGGGGACAGGGGAGGGAGACCCAGTACTTC. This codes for CASRRGQGRETQYF. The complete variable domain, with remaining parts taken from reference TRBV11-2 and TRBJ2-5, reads EAGVAQSPRYKIIEKRQSVAFWCNPISGHATLYWYQQILGQGPKLLIQFQNNGVVDDSQLPKDRFSAERLKGVDSTLKIQPAKLEDSAVYLCASRRGQGRETQYFGPGTRLLVL.

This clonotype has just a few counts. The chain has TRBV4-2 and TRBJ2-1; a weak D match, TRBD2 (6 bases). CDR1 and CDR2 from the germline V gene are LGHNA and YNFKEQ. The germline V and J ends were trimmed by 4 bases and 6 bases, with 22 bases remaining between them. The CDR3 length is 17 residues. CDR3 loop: CASSRRLQASGSNEQFF. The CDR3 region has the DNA TGTGCCAGCAGCCGCCGACTACAGGCCAGCGGGTCCAATGAGCAGTTCTTC.

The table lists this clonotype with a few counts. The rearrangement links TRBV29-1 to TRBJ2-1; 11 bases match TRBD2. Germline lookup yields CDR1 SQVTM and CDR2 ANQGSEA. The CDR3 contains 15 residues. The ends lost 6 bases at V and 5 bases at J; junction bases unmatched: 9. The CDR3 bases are TGCAGCGTAGAATACCTAGCGGGGGGTCACAATGAGCAGTTCTTC. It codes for CSVEYLAGGHNEQFF.

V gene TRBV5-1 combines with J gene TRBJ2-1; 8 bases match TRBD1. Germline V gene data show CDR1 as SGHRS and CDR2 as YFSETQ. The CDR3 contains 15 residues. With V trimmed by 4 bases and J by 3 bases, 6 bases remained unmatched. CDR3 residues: CASSLQGDHYNEQFF. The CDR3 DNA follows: TGCGCCAGCAGCCTACAGGGGGATCACTACAATGAGCAGTTCTTC. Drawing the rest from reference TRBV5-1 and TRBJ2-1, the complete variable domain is KAGVTQTPRYLIKTRGQQVTLSCSPISGHRSVSWYQQTPGQGLQFLFEYFSETQRNKGNFPGRFSGRQFSNSRSEMNVSTLELGDSALYLCASSLQGDHYNEQFFGPGTRLTVL.

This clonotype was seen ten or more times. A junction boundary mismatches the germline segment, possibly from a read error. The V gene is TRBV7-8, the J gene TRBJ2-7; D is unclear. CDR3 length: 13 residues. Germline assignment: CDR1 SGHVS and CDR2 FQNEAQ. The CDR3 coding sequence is TGTGCCAGCAGCGTAGCTGAATCCTACGAGCAGTACTTC. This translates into CASSVAESYEQYF. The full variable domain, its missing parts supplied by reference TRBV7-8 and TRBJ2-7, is GAGVSQSPRYKVAKRGQDVALRCDPISGHVSLFWYQQALGQGPEFLTYFQNEAQLDKSGLPSDRFFAERPEGSVSTLKIQRTQQEDSAVYLCASSVAESYEQYFGPGTRLTVT.

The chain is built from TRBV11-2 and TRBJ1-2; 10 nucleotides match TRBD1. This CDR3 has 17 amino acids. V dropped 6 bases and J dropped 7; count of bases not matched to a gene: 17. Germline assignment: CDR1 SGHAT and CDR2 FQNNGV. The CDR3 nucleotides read TGTGCCAGCAGACCCCTAGAGTTTGACAGGGGGCGCGGTGGCTACACCTTC. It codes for CASRPLEFDRGRGGYTF. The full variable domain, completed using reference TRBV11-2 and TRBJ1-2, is EAGVAQSPRYKIIEKRQSVAFWCNPISGHATLYWYQQILGQGPKLLIQFQNNGVVDDSQLPKDRFSAERLKGVDSTLKIQPAKLEDSAVYLCASRPLEFDRGRGGYTFGSGTRLTVV.

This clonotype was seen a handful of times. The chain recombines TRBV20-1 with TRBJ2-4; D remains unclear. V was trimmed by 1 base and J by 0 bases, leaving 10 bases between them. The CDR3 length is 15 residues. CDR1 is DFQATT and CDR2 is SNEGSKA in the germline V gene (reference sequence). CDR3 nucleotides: TGCAGTGCTAGAGGCCCCCCCTTAGCCAAAAACATTCAGTACTTC. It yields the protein CSARGPPLAKNIQYF.

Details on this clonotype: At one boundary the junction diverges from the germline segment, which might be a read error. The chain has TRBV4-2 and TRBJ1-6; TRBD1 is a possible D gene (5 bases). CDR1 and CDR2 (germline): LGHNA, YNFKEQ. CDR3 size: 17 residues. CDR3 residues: CASSLGTGPSSNSPLHF. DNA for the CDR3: TGTGCCAGCAGCCTCGGGACGGGGCCCTCCTCTAATTCACCCCTCCACTTT.